This TCR beta chain was retrieved from a study of blood T cell repertoires in COVID-19. Study-wide context: Italy, Spain and the United States were the sources of the convalescent and acute COVID-19 samples. T cells, B-cell-depleted T cells, or PBMCs supplied cDNA or gDNA.

Some clones are missing from TCRdb's copy, which holds only in-frame ones; the method was immunoSEQ multiplex PCR. The data contain nearly 200,000 clones, 84% of them singletons. V lost 2 bases to trimming and J lost 0 bases; unmatched junction nucleotides: 0. Looked up from germline, CDR1 is MDHEN and CDR2 is SYDVKM. The CDR3 runs to 15 residues. Material for sequencing was peripheral blood. This clonotype was sampled from a woman aged 70-85 years with active or convalescent COVID-19. The J gene is TRBJ2-5, the V gene TRBV28, with 10 nucleotides matching TRBD1. The CDR3 nucleotides are TGTGCCAGCAGTTTAGACAGGGGGCACCAAGAGACCCAGTACTTC. It is translated as CASSLDRGHQETQYF.